This TCR beta chain is drawn from a study of blood T cell repertoires in COVID-19. On the study more broadly: COVID-19 samples collected from the United States, Italy and Spain covered acute and convalescent phases.

Study processing details: Using reference gene primer amplification, nucleated cell counts were estimated. Libraries were prepared by immunoSEQ multiplex PCR; TCRdb keeps only in-frame clonotypes and omits some of them. D and trimming were read from the DNA, whereas the V and J calls and clone size are those reported in that table. The sample records some 270,000 clones, roughly 84% being singletons. A few counts support this clone. Material for sequencing was PBMCs or T cells enriched from blood (not recorded which). The source of this sequence is a woman aged 45-59 years who had been exposed to COVID-19.

The CDR3 DNA is TGTGCCAGCAGCTCGGCAGGGGTTTCCTCTGGAAACACCATATATTTT. This codes for CASSSAGVSSGNTIYF. V gene TRBV7-9 combines with J gene TRBJ1-3; a weak D match, TRBD1 (6 bases). The CDR3 spans 16 residues. V shed 4 bases and J shed 0 bases, with 13 bases lying between them. CDR1 SEHNR and CDR2 FQNEAQ come from the germline V gene (reference sequence).